This is a list of T cell receptor beta chains from one sample in a study of T cells in Graves' hyperthyroidism and ophthalmopathy. Using its own MiXCR run on the multiplex PCR reads, TCRdb lists one record per CDR3 protein. Among hundreds of thousands of distinct CDR3 sequences listed, over 11% were seen once. The sample taken for sequencing was blood. The origin of the receptors is a man aged 45-65 years with Graves' ophthalmopathy. Each CDR3 is given with its conserved first and last residue. D genes are given only for firm matches. Expanded clones are given a class, and other clones once, few, many or no size at all.

.	14	many	TRBV7-3	TRBJ2-2	TGTGCCAGCAGCTCCCTAGGGGGAACCGGGGAGCTGTTTTTT	CASSSLGGTGELFF
.	15	many	TRBV15	TRBJ1-1	TGTGCCACCAGCAGAGATAAGGGATTTAACACTGAAGCTTTCTTT	CATSRDKGFNTEAFF
.	14	.	TRBV7-8	TRBJ2-5	TGTGCCAGCAGCCCAGGGCGGTACCAAGAGGCCCAGTACTTC	CASSPGRYQEAQYF
TRBD2	16	many	TRBV29-1	TRBJ2-1	TGCAGCGTAGCTAGCTTAAGCGGGAGGACACGCAATGAGCAGTTCTTC	CSVASLSGRTRNEQFF
.	17	many	TRBV6-1	TRBJ2-7	TGTGCCAGTCGGGAGTCTGGGACACTCGGCACCTCCTACGAGCAGTACTTC	CASRESGTLGTSYEQYF
.	15	few	TRBV19	TRBJ2-1	TGTGCCAGTAATGCCGGGATACCGGTCGGTCATGAGCAGTTCTTC	CASNAGIPVGHEQFF
.	14	.	TRBV20-1	TRBJ1-4	TGCAGTGCTAGGCAGAGAGCAACTAATGAAAAACTGTTTTTT	CSARQRATNEKLFF
.	14	many	TRBV11-2	TRBJ2-7	TGTGCCAGCAGCCCCATAGGCGGGGACCTCGAGCAGTACTTC	CASSPIGGDLEQYF
.	13	few	TRBV7-8	TRBJ1-4	TGTGCCAGCAGCCAACTTCCAGATGAAGAACTGTTTTTT	CASSQLPDEELFF
.	15	many	TRBV7-8	TRBJ2-7	TGTGCCAGCAGCTTGGGTGTGGGGGGTCTCGACGAGCAGTACTTC	CASSLGVGGLDEQYF
.	16	few	TRBV5-1	TRBJ1-5	TGCGCCAGCAGCTTACAGGGCTTGGGTAGCAATCAGCCCCAGCATTTT	CASSLQGLGSNQPQHF
.	13	few	TRBV29-1	TRBJ2-2	TGCAGCGTTTCTCAGGAGCTAACCGGGGAGCTGTTTTTT	CSVSQELTGELFF
TRBD2	15	many	TRBV7-9	TRBJ2-1	TGTGCCAGCAGTTTGACTAGCGGCCCATACAATGAGCAGTTCTTC	CASSLTSGPYNEQFF
TRBD1	16	many	TRBV3-1	TRBJ2-7	TGTGCCAGCAGCCAGGCAGACCAGACAGGGGGCTACGAGCAGTACTTC	CASSQADQTGGYEQYF
.	17	many	TRBV7-8	TRBJ1-2	TGTGCCAGCAGCCGCACCGGCCGGCAGGACGGAGCTAGGGGCTACACCTTC	CASSRTGRQDGARGYTF
.	11	many	TRBV20-1	TRBJ2-3	TGCAGTGCAATAGCTTGGGATACGCAGTATTTT	CSAIAWDTQYF
TRBD2	16	.	TRBV20-1	TRBJ2-7	TGCAGTGCTAGACTGCTAGCGGGAGGGTTTCAAGGCGAGCAGTACTTC	CSARLLAGGFQGEQYF
.	19	.	TRBV20-1	TRBJ2-5	TGCAGTGCTAGGGCAGTAGGGCAGAGGGCGCCCGGGGGTTATGGGATTGCGTACTTC	CSARAVGQRAPGGYGIAYF
.	14	.	TRBV27	TRBJ2-7	TGTGCCAGCGCTGGGACTCGGAGCTCCTACGAGCAGTACTTC	CASAGTRSSYEQYF
TRBD2	14	many	TRBV2	TRBJ2-1	TGTGCCAGCAGCCGCGGAAGCGGGGCGAGTGAGCAGTTCTTC	CASSRGSGASEQFF
TRBD2	16	many	TRBV7-2	TRBJ2-1	TGCGCCAGCAGCTTAATGGGGCTAGCGGGACTCGATGAGCAGTTCTTC	CASSLMGLAGLDEQFF
.	15	.	TRBV14	TRBJ2-7	TGTGCCAGCAGCCAAGATCCAGGACGGATTTACGAGCAGTACTTC	CASSQDPGRIYEQYF
.	11	.	TRBV19	TRBJ2-5	TGTGCCAGTAGTATAGCGGAGACCCAGTACTTC	CASSIAETQYF
TRBD1	14	many	TRBV3-1	TRBJ1-5	TGTGCCAGCAGCCTGTCAGGGGGTCATCAGCCCCAGCATTTT	CASSLSGGHQPQHF
.	16	.	TRBV5-4	TRBJ2-7	TGTGCCAGCAGCCCTCGGGGGGCCAGGGTATTTATCGAGCAGTACTTC	CASSPRGARVFIEQYF
.	13	many	TRBV12-3/TRBV12-4	TRBJ1-1	TGTGCCAGCAGTTTAAGTGGACACCACGAAGCTTTCTTT	CASSLSGHHEAFF
TRBD1	14	.	TRBV19	TRBJ2-1	TGTGCCAGTATTTCGGACAGGAGGCCCAATGAGCAGTTCTTC	CASISDRRPNEQFF
.	14	many	TRBV5-1	TRBJ2-3	TGCGCCAGCAGCACGGTGACTAGCACAGATACGCAGTATTTT	CASSTVTSTDTQYF
.	14	many	TRBV12-3/TRBV12-4	TRBJ2-7	TGTGCCAGCAGTCCAGACCTGGCGGTCGACGAGCAGTACTTC	CASSPDLAVDEQYF
TRBD1	16	many	TRBV20-1	TRBJ1-2	TGCAGTGCACCCCGGGACAGGGTGAGCGTACGGATTGGCTACACCTTC	CSAPRDRVSVRIGYTF
TRBD2	17	.	TRBV2	TRBJ2-2	TGTGCTGGCAGTAAAAGGACTAGCGGGAGTAACACCGGGGAGCTGTTTTTT	CAGSKRTSGSNTGELFF
TRBD2	16	few	TRBV12-3/TRBV12-4	TRBJ2-1	TGTGCCAGCAGTTCGGCCTCTAGCGGGGATCTATATGAGCAGTTCTTC	CASSSASSGDLYEQFF
TRBD1	14	.	TRBV29-1	TRBJ1-5	TGCAGCGTTAGGACAGGGGGCGTCAATCAGCCCCAGCATTTT	CSVRTGGVNQPQHF
.	13	many	TRBV9	TRBJ1-4	TGTGCCAGCAACAGACAGAGTAATGAAAAACTGTTTTTT	CASNRQSNEKLFF
TRBD1	14	many	TRBV5-1	TRBJ2-5	TGCGCCAGCAGCGAACAGGGGAATGGTGAGACCCAGTACTTC	CASSEQGNGETQYF
.	14	many	TRBV3-1	TRBJ1-2	TGTGCCAGCAGCCAAGGGGGACGTAACTATGGCTACACCTTC	CASSQGGRNYGYTF
.	13	many	TRBV2	TRBJ2-3	TGTGCCAGCAGTGACAGGAGGGCAGATACGCAGTATTTT	CASSDRRADTQYF
TRBD1	15	.	TRBV11-2	TRBJ2-5	TGTGCCAGCAGCTTAGAAGGGGGCGCGATCGAGACCCAGTACTTC	CASSLEGGAIETQYF
.	13	many	TRBV27	TRBJ1-1	TGTGCCAGCGGTCCCGCGGCGGGGTCGAAAGCTTTCTTT	CASGPAAGSKAFF
TRBD2	16	.	TRBV20-1	TRBJ2-7	TGCAGTGCTAGAGGGGTGGCTAGCGGGAACCCCTACGAGCAGTACTTC	CSARGVASGNPYEQYF
.	13	few	TRBV28	TRBJ1-2	TGTGCCAGCAGTTTAGCAGGGCGAGATGACTACACCTTC	CASSLAGRDDYTF
.	16	many	TRBV3-1	TRBJ2-5	TGTGCCAGCAGCCAAGTGGGAACTAGGTACCAAGAGACCCAGTACTTC	CASSQVGTRYQETQYF
.	14	many	TRBV2	TRBJ2-3	TGTGCCAGCACCAGGGTAGAACCAACAGATACGCAGTATTTT	CASTRVEPTDTQYF
.	15	.	TRBV6-1	TRBJ2-3	TGTGCCAGCAGCTCGCCAGACCGACGTGCAGATACGCAGTATTTT	CASSSPDRRADTQYF
TRBD2	13	many	TRBV12-3/TRBV12-4	TRBJ2-1	TGTGCCAGCAGTCACGGACTAGCGGGGGAGCAGTTCTTC	CASSHGLAGEQFF
.	13	few	TRBV12-3/TRBV12-4	TRBJ1-2	TGTGCCAGCAGTTTTACAAGGTCTTATGGCTACACCTTC	CASSFTRSYGYTF
TRBD1	19	many	TRBV11-2	TRBJ1-5	TGTGCCAGCAGCCGGGAGTACAGGGGACGATTAAGCCCCAATCAGCCCCAGCATTTT	CASSREYRGRLSPNQPQHF
TRBD2	15	.	TRBV19	TRBJ2-3	TGTGCCAGTAGTATCCTAGCGGGAGCTCCAGGTACGCAGTATTTT	CASSILAGAPGTQYF
TRBD1	16	many	TRBV27	TRBJ1-2	TGTGCCAGCAGAGAATCGGGACAGGGGGGGAGCGAGGGCTACACCTTC	CASRESGQGGSEGYTF
TRBD1	14	few	TRBV27	TRBJ1-1	TGTGCCAGCAGTTTAGCTACAGGGGTGACTGAAGCTTTCTTT	CASSLATGVTEAFF
TRBD1	13	.	TRBV5-1	TRBJ2-1	TGCGCCAGCAGCCTGGGACAGGGCAATGAGCAGTCCTTC	CASSLGQGNEQSF
.	14	.	TRBV19	TRBJ2-2	TGTGCCAGTAGTCCCCCGGCTCACACCGGGGAGCTGTTTTTT	CASSPPAHTGELFF
TRBD2	17	few	TRBV5-1	TRBJ2-2	TGCGCCAGCAGCGAGCCAGCGGGAGTAACGGACACCGGGGAGCTGTTTTTT	CASSEPAGVTDTGELFF
.	13	few	TRBV18	TRBJ2-3	TGTGCCAGCTCACCACGGGATGAGGGTACGCAGTATTTT	CASSPRDEGTQYF
.	13	.	TRBV27	TRBJ2-1	TGTGCCAGCACAGGGACAAAATACAATGAGCAGTTCTTC	CASTGTKYNEQFF
.	14	.	TRBV19	TRBJ1-5	TGTGCCAGTAGTATAGTCAGGAGCAATCAGCCCCAGCATTTT	CASSIVRSNQPQHF
.	17	.	TRBV7-8	TRBJ1-6	TGTGCCAGCAGCTTAGCCGGGGGAACAGGGACTAATTCACCCCTCCACTTT	CASSLAGGTGTNSPLHF
TRBD2	15	few	TRBV7-9	TRBJ2-3	TGTGCCAGCAGCCCCCGAGCGGGAGACACAGATACGCAGTATTTT	CASSPRAGDTDTQYF
.	18	many	TRBV10-3	TRBJ2-1	TGTGCCATCAGTGCCCTCCCCAAGGCTAGCAGCTCCTACAATGAGCAGTTCTTC	CAISALPKASSSYNEQFF
TRBD2	17	.	TRBV4-1	TRBJ2-1	TGCGCCAGCAGCCAAGTTTTCTCTAGCGGAGACTACAATGAGCAGTTCTTC	CASSQVFSSGDYNEQFF